This entry describes one T cell receptor beta chain. J was trimmed by 0 bases and V by 0 bases; bases with no gene match: 7. This CDR3 contains 19 residues. CDR1 is LNHDA, CDR2 SQIVND, per germline (reference sequence). The sample belongs to a study of control samples from healthy donors and cancer patients. The repertoire was sequenced with immunoSEQ multiplex PCR; TCRdb's copy has only in-frame clones and lacks some. Of about 140,000 clones listed, 80% to 95% are singletons. The specimen was blood. The J gene is TRBJ2-6, the V gene TRBV19, with TRBD1 matching over 8 bases. The sequence was obtained from a young man in good health. The CDR3 DNA follows: TGTGCCAGTAGTATAGATGAAGGACAGGGTCCCTCTGGGGCCAACGTCCTGACTTTC. This encodes CASSIDEGQGPSGANVLTF.